The 23 T cell receptor beta chains below were found in one sample sequenced in a study of OX40 agonist ivuxolimab in advanced cancers. The repertoire was sequenced with immunoSEQ multiplex PCR; TCRdb's copy has only in-frame clones and lacks some. The data show 83,000 or so clones, about four fifths seen once. Sequencing used CD4+ or CD8+ T cells sorted from blood, obtained in a trial of the OX40 agonist ivuxolimab. The receptors were sampled from an adult with an advanced solid tumor such as melanoma, head and neck, liver or kidney cancer.

This chain connects TRBV6-5 to TRBJ2-5; the D gene is possibly TRBD2 (7 bases). The V gene lost 4 bases and the J gene lost 3 bases, with 15 bases spanning the gap. CDR3 size: 15 residues. In germline, CDR1 is MNHEY, CDR2 SVGAGI. The CDR3 here is CASSFTGRGKETQYF. CDR3 nucleotides: TGTGCCAGCAGTTTTACAGGGAGGGGGAAAGAGACCCAGTACTTC.

This sequence joins TRBV7-9 and TRBJ1-2; D is uncertain. The CDR3 loop spans 14 amino acids. Germline lookup yields CDR1 SEHNR and CDR2 FQNEAQ (reference sequence). V was shortened by 1 base and J by 0 bases, with 6 bases between the two germline ends. The CDR3 loop is CASSLGVSNYGYTF. The CDR3 coding sequence is TGTGCCAGCAGCTTAGGAGTTTCTAACTATGGCTACACCTTC.

The CDR3 DNA follows: TGTGCCAGCAGCATTCAAGGGCAGGGATCCTACAATGAGCAGTTCTTC. Residues: CASSIQGQGSYNEQFF. The rearrangement links TRBV7-2 to TRBJ2-1; tentatively, D is TRBD1 (5 bases). Germline V gene lookup returns CDR1 SGHTA and CDR2 FQGNSA. The germline V and J ends were trimmed by 5 bases and 1 base, with 15 bases remaining between them. This CDR3 has 16 amino acids. Complete variable domain (other parts from reference TRBV7-2 and TRBJ2-1): GAGVSQSPSNKVTEKGKDVELRCDPISGHTALYWYRQSLGQGLEFLIYFQGNSAPDKSGLPSDRFSAERTGGSVSTLTIQRTQQEDSAVYLCASSIQGQGSYNEQFFGPGTRLTVL.

The gene calls are TRBV11-1 and TRBJ1-2; a possible D gene is TRBD1 (5 bases). The CDR3 length is 13 residues. V was cut by 3 bases and J by 8 bases, with 13 bases left in between. From germline, CDR1 is SGHAT and CDR2 FQDESV (reference sequence). This CDR3 reads CASSFRDAFGYTF. Here the CDR3 DNA reads TGTGCCAGCAGCTTCCGGGACGCCTTCGGCTACACCTTC.

The gene calls are TRBV19 and TRBJ1-1; the D gene is possibly TRBD1 (5 bases). The germline V and J ends were trimmed by 7 bases and 0 bases, with 21 bases remaining between them. CDR1 and CDR2 (germline): LNHDA, SQIVND (reference sequence). The CDR3 totals 17 residues. DNA of the CDR3: TGTGCCAGTAACTCAAAGGCGGGGGGGTCCATGAACACTGAAGCTTTCTTT. Translated: CASNSKAGGSMNTEAFF.

The chain recombines TRBV6-6 with TRBJ1-5, with TRBD1 identical over 10 bases. The V gene's germline CDR1 is MNHNY and CDR2 SVGAGI (reference sequence). The CDR3 sequence is 15 residues long. Unmatched junction bases numbered 8, after V lost 6 bases and J lost 6 bases. CDR3 coding DNA: TGTGCCAGCAGCCGAGGACAGGGGGGTAGTCAGCCCCAGCATTTT. Translation gives CASSRGQGGSQPQHF.

This clone was recorded only once. The chain recombines TRBV23-1 with TRBJ2-1; unclear D gene. TRBV23-1 is annotated as an ORF whose role is uncertain. V lost 2 bases and J lost 10, with 3 bases in between. This CDR3 spans 10 amino acids. The CDR3 DNA reads as TGCGCCAGCAGTCAACCCGAGCAGTTCTTC. Its protein product is CASSQPEQFF.

The chain employs TRBV19 and TRBJ2-1; D unresolved. CDR3 length: 16 amino acids. V was trimmed by 3 bases and J by 3 bases, leaving 15 bases between them. Germline CDR1 is LNHDA and CDR2 is SQIVND (reference sequence). CDR3 in amino acids: CASSISSTENYNEQFF. The CDR3, as DNA: TGTGCCAGTAGTATTTCCTCAACTGAGAACTACAATGAGCAGTTCTTC.

The CDR3 DNA reads as TGTGCCAGCAGCCAAGCCGGGCCCCTAAGAGCCCAAGAGACCCAGTACTTC. Translating gives CASSQAGPLRAQETQYF. The V gene is TRBV14, the J gene TRBJ2-5; no clear D. The CDR3 loop spans 17 amino acids. Germline assignment: CDR1 SGHDN and CDR2 FVKESK. The ends were cut back, 1 base at V and 1 base at J, with 16 bases in the middle. The whole variable domain, remainder taken from reference TRBV14 and TRBJ2-5, is EAGVTQFPSHSVIEKGQTVTLRCDPISGHDNLYWYRRVMGKEIKFLLHFVKESKQDESGMPNNRFLAERTGGTYSTLKVQPAELEDSGVYFCASSQAGPLRAQETQYFGPGTRLLVL.

The genes are TRBV11-2 and TRBJ2-7; D tentatively reads TRBD1 or TRBD2 (8 bases each). The CDR3 runs 17 residues. Between the trimmed V and J ends, which lost 7 bases and 6 bases, there was a span of 28 bases. The germline V gene encodes CDR1 SGHAT and CDR2 FQNNGV. As DNA, the CDR3 is TGTGCCAGCACCCCAGGGGGCAAGCGGGAGATCAACTCCGAGCAGTACTTC. Translation: CASTPGGKREINSEQYF. Full variable domain (remainder filled in from reference TRBV11-2 and TRBJ2-7): EAGVAQSPRYKIIEKRQSVAFWCNPISGHATLYWYQQILGQGPKLLIQFQNNGVVDDSQLPKDRFSAERLKGVDSTLKIQPAKLEDSAVYLCASTPGGKREINSEQYFGPGTRLTVT.

This clone was detected only once. The rearrangement links TRBV7-2 to TRBJ1-1; D is unresolved. This CDR3 has 14 amino acids. Germline-derived CDR1 and CDR2 are SGHTA and FQGNSA. V dropped 5 bases and J dropped 0 bases, with 10 bases sitting between them. CDR3 residues: CASSGGKLNTEAFF. The CDR3 bases are TGTGCCAGCAGCGGCGGGAAACTGAACACTGAAGCTTTCTTT.

The V gene is TRBV23-1, the J gene TRBJ2-7; unclear D gene. TRBV23-1 is assigned to the ORF class and has an uncertain function. Trimming stripped 7 bases from V and 4 bases from J, with 17 bases between. CDR3 length: 14 residues. For the CDR3, the DNA is TGCGCCAGCATACCTGAGTGGGAAGGGTACGAGCAGTACTTC. Translated, it gives CASIPEWEGYEQYF.

The chain joins TRBV10-3 to TRBJ1-4; 9 bases agree with TRBD1. CDR3 length: 14 amino acids. Germline trimming cut 4 bases from V and 7 bases from J; bases unmatched to any gene: 4. Germline V lookup: CDR1 ENHRY, CDR2 SYGVKD. The CDR3 bases are TGTGCCATCAGTGCGACAGGGGGACGTGAAAAACTGTTTTTT. It specifies CAISATGGREKLFF.

The CDR3 loop is CASSSTSGSAGYNEQFF. CDR3 DNA: TGTGCCAGCAGCTCTACTAGCGGGAGTGCCGGATACAATGAGCAGTTCTTC. V gene TRBV7-6 combines with J gene TRBJ2-1; 11 bases map to TRBD2. The CDR3 totals 17 residues. Germline V gene sequence: CDR1 SGHVS, CDR2 FNYEAQ. Germline trimming cut 4 bases from V and 4 bases from J; bases unmatched to any gene: 9. The complete variable domain, with remaining parts taken from reference TRBV7-6 and TRBJ2-1, reads GAGVSQSPRYKVTKRGQDVALRCDPISGHVSLYWYRQALGQGPEFLTYFNYEAQQDKSGLPNDRFSAERPEGSISTLTIQRTEQRDSAMYRCASSSTSGSAGYNEQFFGPGTRLTVL.

V is TRBV29-1 and J is TRBJ1-1; D is uncertain. V gave up 4 bases and J gave up 0 bases, with 6 bases separating them. CDR1 SQVTM and CDR2 ANQGSEA come from the germline V gene. The CDR3 totals 12 residues. The CDR3 nucleotides are TGCAGCGTTGGTACAGTGAACACTGAAGCTTTCTTT. Its translation: CSVGTVNTEAFF.

In DNA, the CDR3 is TGTGCCAGCAGCCAGACACGGTTCGACTATGGCTACACCTTC. Its protein product is CASSQTRFDYGYTF. The chain uses TRBV14 and TRBJ1-2; unclear D gene. The CDR3 contains 14 residues. Germline V gene lookup returns CDR1 SGHDN and CDR2 FVKESK. V lost 3 bases and J lost 3, with 11 bases in between.

The V and J genes are TRBV7-8 and TRBJ2-7, with D tentatively TRBD2 (5 bases). V shed 4 bases and J shed 9 bases, with 16 bases lying between them. Looked up from germline, CDR1 is SGHVS and CDR2 is FQNEAQ. This CDR3 contains 13 residues. The CDR3 protein is CASSSPGVRVQYF. CDR3 nucleotides: TGTGCCAGCAGCTCCCCCGGGGTGCGGGTGCAGTACTTC.

The chain employs TRBV19 and TRBJ2-7; 12 nucleotides agree with TRBD2. The CDR3 covers 15 residues. Germline V gives CDR1 LNHDA, CDR2 SQIVND (reference sequence). V gave up 4 bases and J gave up 3 bases; unmatched junction bases: 4. The CDR3 region is CASSKWTSGNYEQYF. CDR3 sequence (DNA): TGTGCCAGTAGTAAATGGACTAGCGGGAACTACGAGCAGTACTTC.

The chain has TRBV23-1 and TRBJ2-3; D is unclear. TRBV23-1 is identified as an open reading frame with a role that is uncertain. V lost 0 bases, J lost 5 bases, and 15 bases lay in between. The CDR3 length is 16 residues. The CDR3 nucleotides read TGCGCCAGCAGTCAATCGAGATCTGTGGTAGGAGATACGCAGTATTTT. Amino acids: CASSQSRSVVGDTQYF.

The V call is TRBV27, the J call TRBJ1-1; 9 bases match TRBD1. J gave up 3 bases and V 2 bases, and 7 bases lay outside the gene matches. CDR1 MNHEY and CDR2 SMNVEV come from the germline V gene (reference sequence). CDR3 length: 16 amino acids. The CDR3 DNA is TGTGCCAGCAGTTTACGGAGGGACAGGGTGTACACTGAAGCTTTCTTT. It specifies CASSLRRDRVYTEAFF.

The chain joins TRBV5-1 to TRBJ2-4, with 8 bases that match TRBD1. The CDR3 length is 13 residues. Germline V gene sequence: CDR1 SGHRS, CDR2 YFSETQ. Losses at the gene ends were 2 bases for V and 8 bases for J; bases not matched to a gene: 3. The CDR3 region is CASSLGQGDIQYF. The CDR3, as DNA: TGCGCCAGCAGCTTAGGACAGGGTGACATTCAGTACTTC.

This clone was recorded only once. This chain links TRBV7-2 with TRBJ2-3; 7 nucleotides line up with TRBD2. Trimming at V came to 2 bases and at J to 0 bases, leaving 8 bases not matched to a gene. This CDR3 contains 17 residues. The germline gives CDR1 SGHTA, CDR2 FQGNSA. The CDR3 protein is CASSLSPLAASTDTQYF. Here the CDR3 DNA reads TGTGCCAGCAGCTTATCCCCTCTAGCGGCCAGCACAGATACGCAGTATTTT.

V and J are TRBV5-1 and TRBJ2-1; TRBD2 aligns across 11 bases. V was clipped by 3 bases and J by 10 bases; unmatched bases: 6. CDR3 size: 14 residues. Per the germline V gene, CDR1 is SGHRS and CDR2 is YFSETQ. Here the CDR3 DNA reads TGCGCCAGCAGCTGGGCTAGCGGGAGGACCGAGCAGTTCTTC. This sequence encodes CASSWASGRTEQFF.